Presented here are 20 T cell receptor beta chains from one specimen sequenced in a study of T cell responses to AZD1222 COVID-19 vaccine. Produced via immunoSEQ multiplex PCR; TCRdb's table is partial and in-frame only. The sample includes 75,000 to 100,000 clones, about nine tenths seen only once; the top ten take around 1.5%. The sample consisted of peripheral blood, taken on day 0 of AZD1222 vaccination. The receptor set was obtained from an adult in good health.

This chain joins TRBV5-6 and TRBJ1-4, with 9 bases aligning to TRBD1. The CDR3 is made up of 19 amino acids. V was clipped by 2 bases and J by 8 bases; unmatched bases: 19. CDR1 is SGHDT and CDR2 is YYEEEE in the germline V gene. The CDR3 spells CASSLQGASAGQGIEKLFF. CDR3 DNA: TGTGCCAGCAGCTTACAGGGGGCGTCCGCAGGACAGGGAATCGAAAAACTGTTTTTT.

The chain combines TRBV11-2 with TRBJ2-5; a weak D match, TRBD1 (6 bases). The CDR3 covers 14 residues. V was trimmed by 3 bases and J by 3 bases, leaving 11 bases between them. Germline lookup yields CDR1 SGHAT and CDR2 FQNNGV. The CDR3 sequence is CASSFQGNEETQYF. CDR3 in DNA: TGTGCCAGCAGCTTCCAGGGGAATGAAGAGACCCAGTACTTC.

The CDR3 protein is CASSKGGQDGETQYF. DNA of the CDR3: TGCGCCAGCAGTAAGGGGGGGCAGGACGGAGAGACCCAGTACTTC. The V and J genes are TRBV10-1 and TRBJ2-5; a possible D gene is TRBD2 (7 bases). Trimming removed 5 bases from V and 4 bases from J, with 17 bases in between. This CDR3 comprises 15 residues. The germline CDR1 and CDR2 sequences are WNHNN and SYGVQD (reference sequence).

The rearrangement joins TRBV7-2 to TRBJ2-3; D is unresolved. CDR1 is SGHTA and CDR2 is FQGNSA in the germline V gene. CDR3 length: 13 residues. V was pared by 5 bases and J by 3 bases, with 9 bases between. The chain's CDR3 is CASSRTWTDTQYF. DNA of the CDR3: TGTGCCAGCAGCCGAACTTGGACAGATACGCAGTATTTT.

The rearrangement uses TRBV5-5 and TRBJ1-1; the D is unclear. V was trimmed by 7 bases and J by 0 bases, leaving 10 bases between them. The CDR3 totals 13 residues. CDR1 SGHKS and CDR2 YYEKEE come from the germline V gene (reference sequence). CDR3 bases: TGTGCCAGCCACACCGGGATGAACACTGAAGCTTTCTTT. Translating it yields CASHTGMNTEAFF.

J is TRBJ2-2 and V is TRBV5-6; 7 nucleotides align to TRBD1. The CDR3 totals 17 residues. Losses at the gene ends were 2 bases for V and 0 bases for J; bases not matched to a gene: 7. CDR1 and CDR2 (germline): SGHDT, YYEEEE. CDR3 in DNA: TGTGCCAGCAGCTTTGATAGGGGGCCCGCGAACACCGGGGAGCTGTTTTTT. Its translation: CASSFDRGPANTGELFF.

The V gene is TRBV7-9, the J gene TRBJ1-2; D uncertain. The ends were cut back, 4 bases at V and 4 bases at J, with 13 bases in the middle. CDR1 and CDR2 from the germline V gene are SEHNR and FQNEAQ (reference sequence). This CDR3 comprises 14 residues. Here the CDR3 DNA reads TGTGCCAGCAGCTCAACGTCCACCGCCTATGGCTACACCTTC. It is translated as CASSSTSTAYGYTF.

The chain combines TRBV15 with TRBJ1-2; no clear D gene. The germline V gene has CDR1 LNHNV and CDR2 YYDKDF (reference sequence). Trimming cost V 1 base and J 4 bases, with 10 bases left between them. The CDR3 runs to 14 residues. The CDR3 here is CATSRAYDIYGYTF. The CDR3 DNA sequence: TGTGCCACCAGCAGAGCCTATGACATCTATGGCTACACCTTC.

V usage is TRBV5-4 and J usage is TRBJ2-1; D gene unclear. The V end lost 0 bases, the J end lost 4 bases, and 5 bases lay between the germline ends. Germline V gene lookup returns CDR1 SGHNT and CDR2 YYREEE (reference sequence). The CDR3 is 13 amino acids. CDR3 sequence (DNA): TGTGCCAGCAGCTTGGACTCGTACAATGAGCAGTTCTTC. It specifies CASSLDSYNEQFF. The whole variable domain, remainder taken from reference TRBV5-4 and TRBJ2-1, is ETGVTQSPTHLIKTRGQQVTLRCSSQSGHNTVSWYQQALGQGPQFIFQYYREEENGRGNFPPRFSGLQFPNYSSELNVNALELDDSALYLCASSLDSYNEQFFGPGTRLTVL.

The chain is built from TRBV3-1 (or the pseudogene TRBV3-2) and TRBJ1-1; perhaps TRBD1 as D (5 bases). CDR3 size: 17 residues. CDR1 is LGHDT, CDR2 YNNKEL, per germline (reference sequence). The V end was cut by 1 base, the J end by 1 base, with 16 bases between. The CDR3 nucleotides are TGTGCCAGCAGCCAAGTTTGGCTAGCCCAGGGGAACACTGAAGCTTTCTTT. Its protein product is CASSQVWLAQGNTEAFF.

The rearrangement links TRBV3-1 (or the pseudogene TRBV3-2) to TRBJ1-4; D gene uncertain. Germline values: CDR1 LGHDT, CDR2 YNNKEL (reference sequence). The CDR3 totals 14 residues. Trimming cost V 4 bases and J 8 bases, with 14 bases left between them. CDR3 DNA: TGTGCCAGCAGCCCGACCCCGCACATGGAAAAACTGTTTTTT. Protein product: CASSPTPHMEKLFF.

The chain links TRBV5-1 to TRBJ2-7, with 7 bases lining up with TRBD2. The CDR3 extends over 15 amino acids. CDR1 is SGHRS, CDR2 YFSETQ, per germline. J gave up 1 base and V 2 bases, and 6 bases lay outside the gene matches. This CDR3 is CASSLGSGDSYEQYF. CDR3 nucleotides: TGCGCCAGCAGCTTAGGGAGCGGGGATTCCTACGAGCAGTACTTC.

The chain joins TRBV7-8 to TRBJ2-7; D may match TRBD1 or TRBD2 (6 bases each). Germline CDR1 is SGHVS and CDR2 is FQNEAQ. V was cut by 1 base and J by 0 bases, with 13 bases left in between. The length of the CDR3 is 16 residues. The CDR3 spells CASSLGGADFSYEQYF. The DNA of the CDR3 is TGTGCCAGCAGCTTAGGGGGGGCGGACTTCTCCTACGAGCAGTACTTC.

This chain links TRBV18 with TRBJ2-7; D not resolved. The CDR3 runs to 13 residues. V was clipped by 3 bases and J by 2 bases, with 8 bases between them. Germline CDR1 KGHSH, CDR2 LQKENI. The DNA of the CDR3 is TGTGCCAGCTCACCCCCCCAGGCCTACGAGCAGTACTTC. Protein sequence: CASSPPQAYEQYF.

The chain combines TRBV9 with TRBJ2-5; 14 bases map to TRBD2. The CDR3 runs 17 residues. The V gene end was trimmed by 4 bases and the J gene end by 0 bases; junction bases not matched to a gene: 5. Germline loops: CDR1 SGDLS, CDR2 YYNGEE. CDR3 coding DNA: TGTGCCAGCAGCTCCGGACTAGCGGGGGGTCACCAAGAGACCCAGTACTTC. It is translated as CASSSGLAGGHQETQYF.

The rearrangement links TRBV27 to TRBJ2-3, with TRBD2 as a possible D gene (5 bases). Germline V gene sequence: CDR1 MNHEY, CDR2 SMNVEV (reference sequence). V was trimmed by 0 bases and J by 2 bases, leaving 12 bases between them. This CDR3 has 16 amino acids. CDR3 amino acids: CASSLSPGTFTDTQYF. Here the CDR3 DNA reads TGTGCCAGCAGTTTATCTCCGGGAACGTTCACAGATACGCAGTATTTT.

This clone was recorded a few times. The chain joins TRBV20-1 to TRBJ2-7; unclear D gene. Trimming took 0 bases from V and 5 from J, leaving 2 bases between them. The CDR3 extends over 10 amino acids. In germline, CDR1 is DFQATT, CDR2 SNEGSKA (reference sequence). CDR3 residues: CSARENEQYF. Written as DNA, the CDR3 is TGCAGTGCTAGAGAGAACGAGCAGTACTTC.

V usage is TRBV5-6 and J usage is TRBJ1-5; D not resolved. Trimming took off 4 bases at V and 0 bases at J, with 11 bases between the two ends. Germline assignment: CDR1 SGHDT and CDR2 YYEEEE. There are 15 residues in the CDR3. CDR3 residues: CASSLESYSNQPQHF. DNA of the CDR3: TGTGCCAGCAGCCTTGAGAGTTATAGCAATCAGCCCCAGCATTTT.

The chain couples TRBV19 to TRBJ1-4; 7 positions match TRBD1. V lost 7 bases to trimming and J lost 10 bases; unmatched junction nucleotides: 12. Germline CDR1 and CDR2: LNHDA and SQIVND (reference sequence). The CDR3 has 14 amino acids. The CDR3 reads CASIDQGQAAKLFF. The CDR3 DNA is TGTGCCAGTATCGACCAAGGACAGGCGGCAAAACTGTTTTTT.

The CDR3 DNA reads TGTGCCAGTAGTACGACACAGGGTCATGTGAGTGGCTACACCTTC. This codes for CASSTTQGHVSGYTF. V is TRBV19 and J is TRBJ1-2; D is perhaps TRBD1 (6 bases). V dropped 4 bases and J dropped 7 bases, with 19 bases sitting between them. CDR1 LNHDA and CDR2 SQIVND come from the germline V gene (reference sequence). This CDR3 is 15 amino acids long.